Presented here are 10 T cell receptor beta chains from one specimen sequenced in a study of blood T cells in healthy people across ages. A J-beta primer mix and a sample-barcoded 5' primer were used in a second PCR of about 7 to 12 cycles. TCRdb fed the 5' RACE reads into MiXCR, producing one record per CDR3 protein. The data show some 1,500,000 distinct CDR3 sequences, 40% to 45% seen once. The specimen sequenced was blood. All receptors derive from a woman aged 18-30 years in good health.

This clonotype was observed a few times. The V call is TRBV2, the J call TRBJ2-1; tentative D call: TRBD2 (5 bases). Per germline, CDR1 SNHLY and CDR2 FYNNEI. CDR3 length equals 15 residues. V lost 9 bases and J 4 bases, leaving 19 bases between the germline ends. This CDR3 reads CARSEQRTLYNEQFF. As DNA, the CDR3 is TGTGCCAGATCCGAACAGCGGACCCTTTACAATGAGCAGTTCTTC.

A few counts support this clonotype. The V gene is TRBV20-1, the J gene TRBJ1-5; D uncertain. Germline V gene lookup returns CDR1 DFQATT and CDR2 SNEGSKA (reference sequence). This CDR3 spans 15 amino acids. V was trimmed by 2 bases and J by 5 bases, leaving 16 bases between them. The CDR3 coding sequence is TGCAGTGCTAGACTTCCCTCTTACAGTTATCAGCCCCAGCATTTT. This sequence encodes CSARLPSYSYQPQHF.

This rearrangement joins TRBV15 to TRBJ2-7, with 8 bases lining up with TRBD1. Losses at the gene ends were 5 bases for V and 5 bases for J; bases not matched to a gene: 11. The CDR3 sequence is 15 residues long. CDR1 and CDR2 from the germline V gene are LNHNV and YYDKDF (reference sequence). CDR3 loop: CATSLSTGVYHEQYF. The CDR3 DNA follows: TGTGCCACCAGCTTATCGACAGGGGTTTACCACGAGCAGTACTTC.

This chain uses TRBV5-1 with TRBJ2-1; 8 bases are shared with TRBD1. The germline gives CDR1 SGHRS, CDR2 YFSETQ. The CDR3 extends over 14 amino acids. V gave up 4 bases and J gave up 8 bases; unmatched junction bases: 8. The CDR3 here is CASSVTGVLDEQFF. The CDR3 DNA reads as TGCGCCAGCAGCGTGACAGGGGTTCTGGATGAGCAGTTCTTC.

This clonotype showed up just once. This chain connects TRBV10-3 to TRBJ2-7; a possible D gene is TRBD1 (5 bases). CDR1 is ENHRY and CDR2 is SYGVKD in the germline V gene. This CDR3 has 13 amino acids. The V gene lost 3 bases and the J gene lost 9 bases, with 15 bases spanning the gap. In DNA form, the CDR3 reads TGTGCCATCAGTGACTTAATGGCTACAGGGCAGTACTTC. This gives the protein CAISDLMATGQYF.

The rearrangement joins TRBV4-2 to TRBJ2-5; no clear D gene. The CDR3 runs 12 residues. Germline V lookup: CDR1 LGHNA, CDR2 YNFKEQ. V gave up 4 bases and J gave up 5 bases, with 8 bases separating them. This CDR3 is CASSRFGETQYF. CDR3 sequence (DNA): TGTGCCAGCAGCCGGTTTGGGGAGACCCAGTACTTC.

The rearrangement joins TRBV5-1 to TRBJ1-2; D not certain. Germline V gives CDR1 SGHRS, CDR2 YFSETQ. Trimming stripped 4 bases from V and 3 bases from J, with 10 bases between. The CDR3 covers 13 residues. Written as DNA, the CDR3 is TGCGCCAGCAGCGCCGCCGGGTACTATGGCTACACCTTC. Translating gives CASSAAGYYGYTF. The full variable domain, rest sourced from reference TRBV5-1 and TRBJ1-2, is KAGVTQTPRYLIKTRGQQVTLSCSPISGHRSVSWYQQTPGQGLQFLFEYFSETQRNKGNFPGRFSGRQFSNSRSEMNVSTLELGDSALYLCASSAAGYYGYTFGSGTRLTVV.

This clonotype has a count of ten or more. CDR3 nucleotides: TGCGCCAGCAGCCACTCCCCACTCCAGAACTACGAGCAGTACTTC. This sequence encodes CASSHSPLQNYEQYF. V is TRBV4-1 and J is TRBJ2-7; the D is unclear. This CDR3 contains 15 residues. Germline loops: CDR1 MGHRA, CDR2 YSYEKL. V lost 3 bases to trimming and J lost 3 bases, with 15 bases between them.

This chain links TRBV28 with TRBJ2-2; no definite D call. CDR3 size: 14 residues. V gave up 2 bases and J gave up 8 bases, with 12 bases separating them. Germline V gene lookup returns CDR1 MDHEN and CDR2 SYDVKM. The CDR3 region has the DNA TGTGCCAGCAGTTTACTTTCAATCCCTGGGGAGCTGTTTTTT. Translated, it gives CASSLLSIPGELFF.

The chain has TRBV6-6 and TRBJ1-2; D possibly corresponds to TRBD1 (5 bases). The CDR3 runs 17 residues. Trimming removed 4 bases at V and 4 bases at J, with 22 bases between. Germline CDR1 and CDR2: MNHNY and SVGAGI (reference sequence). DNA of the CDR3: TGTGCCAGCAGTTTCCCCACGGGGCAGTTTCTCTCCTATGGCTACACCTTC. It codes for CASSFPTGQFLSYGYTF.